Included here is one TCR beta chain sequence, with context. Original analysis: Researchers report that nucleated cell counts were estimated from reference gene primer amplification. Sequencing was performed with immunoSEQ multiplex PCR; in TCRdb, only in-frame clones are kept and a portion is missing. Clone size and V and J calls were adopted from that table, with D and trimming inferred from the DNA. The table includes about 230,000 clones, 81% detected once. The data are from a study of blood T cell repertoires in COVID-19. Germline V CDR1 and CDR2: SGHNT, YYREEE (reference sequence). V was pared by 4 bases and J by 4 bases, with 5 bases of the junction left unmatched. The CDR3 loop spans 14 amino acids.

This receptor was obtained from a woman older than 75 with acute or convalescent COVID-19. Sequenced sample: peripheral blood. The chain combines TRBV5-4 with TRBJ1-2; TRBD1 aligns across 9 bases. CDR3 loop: CASSGQGRVYGYTF. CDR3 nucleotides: TGTGCCAGCAGCGGACAGGGGAGGGTCTATGGCTACACCTTC.